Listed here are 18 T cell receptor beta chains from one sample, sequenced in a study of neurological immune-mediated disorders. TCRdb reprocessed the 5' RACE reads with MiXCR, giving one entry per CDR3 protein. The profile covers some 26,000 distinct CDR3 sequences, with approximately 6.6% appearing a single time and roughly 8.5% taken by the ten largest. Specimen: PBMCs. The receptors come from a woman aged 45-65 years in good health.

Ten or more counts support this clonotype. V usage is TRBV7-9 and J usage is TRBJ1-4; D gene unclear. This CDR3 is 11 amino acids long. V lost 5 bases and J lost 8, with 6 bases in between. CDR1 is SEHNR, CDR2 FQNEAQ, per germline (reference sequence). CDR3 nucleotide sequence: TGTGCCAGCAGCAACGGAGAAAAACTGTTTTTT. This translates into CASSNGEKLFF.

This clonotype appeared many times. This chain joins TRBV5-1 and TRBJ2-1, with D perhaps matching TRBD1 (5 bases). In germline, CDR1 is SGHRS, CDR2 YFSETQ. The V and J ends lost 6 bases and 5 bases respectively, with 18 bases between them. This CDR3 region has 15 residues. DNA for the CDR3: TGCGCCAGCATTTTTGGGTCTGGGGCCAACAATGAGCAGTTCTTC. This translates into CASIFGSGANNEQFF.

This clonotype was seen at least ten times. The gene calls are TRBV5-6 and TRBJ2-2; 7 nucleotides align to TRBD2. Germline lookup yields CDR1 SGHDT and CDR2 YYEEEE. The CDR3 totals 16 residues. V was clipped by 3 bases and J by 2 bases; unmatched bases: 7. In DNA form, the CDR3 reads TGTGCCAGCAGCTGGCGGGGGACGTTTAACACCGGGGAGCTGTTTTTT. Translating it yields CASSWRGTFNTGELFF.

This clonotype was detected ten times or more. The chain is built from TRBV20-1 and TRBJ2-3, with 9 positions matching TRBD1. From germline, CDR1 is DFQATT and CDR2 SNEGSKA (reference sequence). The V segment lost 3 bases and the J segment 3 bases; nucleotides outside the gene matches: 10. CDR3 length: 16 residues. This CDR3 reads CSASHLDRGFTDTQYF. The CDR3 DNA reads TGCAGTGCTAGCCACCTCGACAGGGGGTTTACAGATACGCAGTATTTT.

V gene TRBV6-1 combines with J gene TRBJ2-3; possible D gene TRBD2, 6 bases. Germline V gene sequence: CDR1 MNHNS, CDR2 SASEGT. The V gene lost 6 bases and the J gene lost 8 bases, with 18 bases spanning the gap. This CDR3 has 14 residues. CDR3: CASRPGPGGVTQYF. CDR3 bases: TGTGCCAGCAGACCGGGGCCTGGAGGGGTTACGCAGTATTTT.

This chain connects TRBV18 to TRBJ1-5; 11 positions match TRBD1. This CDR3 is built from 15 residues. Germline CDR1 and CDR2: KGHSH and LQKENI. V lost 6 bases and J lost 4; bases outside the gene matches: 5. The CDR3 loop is CASSPGTGGNQPQHF. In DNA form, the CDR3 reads TGTGCCAGCTCTCCCGGGACAGGGGGAAATCAGCCCCAGCATTTT.

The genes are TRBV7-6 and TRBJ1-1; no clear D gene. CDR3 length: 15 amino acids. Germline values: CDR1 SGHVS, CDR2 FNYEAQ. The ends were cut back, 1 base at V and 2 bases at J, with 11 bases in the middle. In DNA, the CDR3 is TGTGCCAGCAGCTTAGTTAGGCACCCTAACACTGAAGCTTTCTTT. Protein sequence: CASSLVRHPNTEAFF.

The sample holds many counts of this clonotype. As DNA, the CDR3 is TGCGCCAGCAGCTTGGAAGCGGGTAATGAAAAACTGTTTTTT. Encoded protein: CASSLEAGNEKLFF. The chain joins TRBV5-1 to TRBJ1-4; D is undetermined. Trimming left V 0 bases short and J 4 bases short, with 7 bases between. Germline-derived CDR1 and CDR2 are SGHRS and YFSETQ. The CDR3 totals 14 residues.

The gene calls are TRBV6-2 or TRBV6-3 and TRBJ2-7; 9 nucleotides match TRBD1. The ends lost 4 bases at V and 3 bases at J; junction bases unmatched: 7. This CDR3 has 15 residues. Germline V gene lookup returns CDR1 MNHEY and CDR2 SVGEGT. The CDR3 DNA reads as TGTGCCAGCAGTTTCACCGGGACAGGGATCTACGAGCAGTACTTC. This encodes CASSFTGTGIYEQYF.

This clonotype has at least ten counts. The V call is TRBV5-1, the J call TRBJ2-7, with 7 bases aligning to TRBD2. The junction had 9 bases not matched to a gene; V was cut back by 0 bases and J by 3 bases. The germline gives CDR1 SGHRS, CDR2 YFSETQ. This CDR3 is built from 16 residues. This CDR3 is CASSLAGGFPDYEQYF. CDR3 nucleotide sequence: TGCGCCAGCAGCTTGGCGGGAGGATTTCCAGACTACGAGCAGTACTTC.

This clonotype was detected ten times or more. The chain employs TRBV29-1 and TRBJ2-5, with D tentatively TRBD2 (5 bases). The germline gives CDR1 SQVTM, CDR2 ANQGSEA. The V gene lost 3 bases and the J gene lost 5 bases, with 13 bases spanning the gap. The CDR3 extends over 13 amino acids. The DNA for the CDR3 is TGCAGCGTTGACGGAGCTAGCTTGGAGACCCAGTACTTC. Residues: CSVDGASLETQYF.

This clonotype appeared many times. This CDR3 is CSAQDRGGLYGYTF. The CDR3 DNA sequence: TGCAGTGCCCAGGACAGGGGCGGTCTCTATGGCTACACCTTC. The chain couples TRBV20-1 to TRBJ1-2, with 9 bases fitting TRBD1. J was trimmed by 4 bases and V by 6 bases; bases with no gene match: 9. CDR1 and CDR2 from the germline V gene are DFQATT and SNEGSKA (reference sequence). This CDR3 spans 14 amino acids.

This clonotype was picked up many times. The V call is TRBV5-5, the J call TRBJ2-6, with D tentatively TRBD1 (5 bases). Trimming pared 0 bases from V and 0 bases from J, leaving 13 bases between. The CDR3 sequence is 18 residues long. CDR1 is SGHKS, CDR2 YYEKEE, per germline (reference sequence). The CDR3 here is CASSLAGRANSGANVLTF. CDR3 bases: TGTGCCAGCAGCTTGGCGGGCAGGGCGAACTCTGGGGCCAACGTCCTGACTTTC.

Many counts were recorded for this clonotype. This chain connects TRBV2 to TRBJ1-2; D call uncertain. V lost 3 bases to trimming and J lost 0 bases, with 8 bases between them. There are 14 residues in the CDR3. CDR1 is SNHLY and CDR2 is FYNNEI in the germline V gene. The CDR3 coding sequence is TGTGCCAGCAGTGAGTACAGAGCTAACTATGGCTACACCTTC. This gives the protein CASSEYRANYGYTF.

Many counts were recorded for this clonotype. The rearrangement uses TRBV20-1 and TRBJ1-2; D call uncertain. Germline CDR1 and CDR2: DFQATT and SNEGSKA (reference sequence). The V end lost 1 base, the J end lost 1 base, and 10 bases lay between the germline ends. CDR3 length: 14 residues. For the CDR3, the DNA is TGCAGTGCTAGAGGAGTGATCGGTAACTATGGCTACACCTTC. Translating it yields CSARGVIGNYGYTF.

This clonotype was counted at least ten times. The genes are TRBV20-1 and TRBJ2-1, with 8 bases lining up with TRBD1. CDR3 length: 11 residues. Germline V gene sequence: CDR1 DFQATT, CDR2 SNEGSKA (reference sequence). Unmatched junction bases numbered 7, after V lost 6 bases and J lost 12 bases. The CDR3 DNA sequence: TGCAGTGCCCAGGACAGGGTAGGGCAGTTCTTC. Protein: CSAQDRVGQFF.

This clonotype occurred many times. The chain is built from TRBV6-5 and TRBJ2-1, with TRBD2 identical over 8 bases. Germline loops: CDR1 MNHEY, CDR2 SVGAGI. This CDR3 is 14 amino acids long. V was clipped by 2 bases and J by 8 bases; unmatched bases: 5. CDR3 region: CASSYAGGLDEQFF. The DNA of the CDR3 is TGTGCCAGCAGTTACGCGGGGGGCTTAGATGAGCAGTTCTTC.

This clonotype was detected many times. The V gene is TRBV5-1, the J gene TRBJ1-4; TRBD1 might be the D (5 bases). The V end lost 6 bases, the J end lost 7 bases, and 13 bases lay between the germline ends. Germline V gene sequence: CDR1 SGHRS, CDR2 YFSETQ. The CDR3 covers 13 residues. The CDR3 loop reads CASMRGLGEKLFF. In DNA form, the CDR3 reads TGCGCCAGCATGCGGGGCTTGGGTGAAAAACTGTTTTTT.